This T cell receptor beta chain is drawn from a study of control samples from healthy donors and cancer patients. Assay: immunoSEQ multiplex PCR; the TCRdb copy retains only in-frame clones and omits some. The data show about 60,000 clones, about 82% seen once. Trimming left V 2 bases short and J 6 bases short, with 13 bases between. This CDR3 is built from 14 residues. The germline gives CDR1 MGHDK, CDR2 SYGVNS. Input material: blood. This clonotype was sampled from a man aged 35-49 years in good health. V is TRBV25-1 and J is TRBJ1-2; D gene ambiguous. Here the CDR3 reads CASSEARMRNGYTF. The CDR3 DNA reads TGTGCCAGCAGTGAAGCCCGAATGAGAAATGGCTACACCTTC.